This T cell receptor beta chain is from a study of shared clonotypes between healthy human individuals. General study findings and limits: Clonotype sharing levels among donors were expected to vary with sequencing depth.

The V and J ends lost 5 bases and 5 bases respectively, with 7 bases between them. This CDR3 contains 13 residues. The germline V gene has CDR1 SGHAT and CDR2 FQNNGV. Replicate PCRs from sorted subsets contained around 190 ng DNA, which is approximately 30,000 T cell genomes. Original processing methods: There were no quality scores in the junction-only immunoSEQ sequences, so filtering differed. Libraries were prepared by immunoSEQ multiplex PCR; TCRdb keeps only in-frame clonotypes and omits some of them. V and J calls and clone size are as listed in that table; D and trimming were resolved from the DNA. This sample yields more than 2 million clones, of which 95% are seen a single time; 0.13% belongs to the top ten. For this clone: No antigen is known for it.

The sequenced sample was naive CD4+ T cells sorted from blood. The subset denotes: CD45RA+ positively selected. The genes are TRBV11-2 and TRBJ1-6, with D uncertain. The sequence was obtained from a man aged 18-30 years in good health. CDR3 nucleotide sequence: TGTGCCAGCAGCCGAACCAATAATTCACCCCTCCACTTT. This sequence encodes CASSRTNNSPLHF.